The rows below give T cell receptor beta chains drawn from one sample of a study of cytomegalovirus exposure and HLA in healthy donors. The data were produced by immunoSEQ multiplex PCR, yet TCRdb's version contains in-frame clones alone and is incomplete. The sample records roughly 47,000 clones, 93% being singletons. The source material was PBMCs. The receptors stem from a woman aged 18-29 years in good health and CMV-seronegative. Both conserved end residues are part of each CDR3. The D gene is left open where the match is weak. For some rows the clone size is stated as once, few or many, or as a class when expanded; others skip it.

D	J	length	V	size	DNA	CDR3
-	TRBJ1-2	15	TRBV5-4	-	TGTGCCAGCAGCTTGGTTCAGGGTGTAGAATATGGCTACACCTTC	CASSLVQGVEYGYTF
-	TRBJ1-3	13	TRBV19	-	TGTGCCAGTAGTTCGGGCTCTGGAAACACCATATATTTT	CASSSGSGNTIYF
-	TRBJ2-1	12	TRBV28	once	TGTGCCAGCAGTCGACACTTCAATGAGCAGTTCTTC	CASSRHFNEQFF
TRBD1	TRBJ2-7	14	TRBV7-9	-	TGTGCCAGCAGCTTAGGAGGACAGGTCTACGAGCAGTACTTC	CASSLGGQVYEQYF
-	TRBJ1-2	15	TRBV28	-	TGTGCCAGCAGTTTAAACAAGGGGAAACTCTATGGCTACACCTTC	CASSLNKGKLYGYTF
TRBD1	TRBJ2-2	14	TRBV6-5	-	TGTGCCATCCGGGGACAGGGGGAAGCCGGGGAGCTGTTTTTT	CAIRGQGEAGELFF
-	TRBJ2-3	13	TRBV10-3	-	TGTGCCATCATGGAGGCAGGCACAGATACGCAGTATTTT	CAIMEAGTDTQYF
-	TRBJ1-1	15	TRBV6-1	-	TGTGCCAGCAGTGAAACCAGGGCACGGCACACTGAAGCTTTCTTT	CASSETRARHTEAFF
TRBD2	TRBJ2-3	15	TRBV7-3	-	TGTGCCAGCAGCTTGGGCGGGGGGGGAGCAGATACGCAGTATTTT	CASSLGGGGADTQYF
TRBD2	TRBJ2-3	15	TRBV6-5	-	TGTGCCAGCAGTGCTTGGGAGGGGAACACAGATACGCAGTATTTT	CASSAWEGNTDTQYF
-	TRBJ1-4	13	TRBV19	-	TGTGCCAGTCGCAGGGTGGAAAGCGAAAAACTGTTTTTT	CASRRVESEKLFF
-	TRBJ2-1	16	TRBV10-1	-	TGCGCCAGCAGTGAGTTCGGTGAAAGCTCCTACAATGAGCAGTTCTTC	CASSEFGESSYNEQFF
TRBD1	TRBJ2-2	13	TRBV27	-	TGTGCCAGCGTGGGGACAGACACCGGGGAGCTGTTTTTT	CASVGTDTGELFF
-	TRBJ2-5	14	TRBV21-1	-	TGTGCCAGCAGCTCCCAGGGACAGATGGAGACCCAGTACTTC	CASSSQGQMETQYF
-	TRBJ1-2	17	TRBV9	-	TGTGCCAGCAGCGTAGGTACGGGGGGCGATTTTGCCGATGGCTACACCTTC	CASSVGTGGDFADGYTF
-	TRBJ1-2	18	TRBV7-8	-	TGTGCCAGCCGTGAGACTTCAGGGGCAGTGGGCGATTTCTACGGCTACACCTTC	CASRETSGAVGDFYGYTF
TRBD1	TRBJ1-1	15	TRBV5-1	-	TGCGCCAGCAGCTTGGGGCAGACAGGGGGCGTTGAAGCTTTCTTT	CASSLGQTGGVEAFF
-	TRBJ2-2	15	TRBV29-1	-	TGCAGCGTTGTGCCCGGGACAACGAACACCGGGGAGCTGTTTTTT	CSVVPGTTNTGELFF
TRBD2	TRBJ2-7	15	TRBV5-1	-	TGCGCCAGCAGCCTAGGACTAGCGGAACCCTACGAGCAGTACTTC	CASSLGLAEPYEQYF
TRBD1	TRBJ2-6	16	TRBV19	-	TGTGCCAGCGGGACAGGGGAATTCTCCGGGGCCAACGTCCTGACTTTC	CASGTGEFSGANVLTF
-	TRBJ1-1	13	TRBV5-1	-	TGCGCCAGCAGCTGGGAGACAGGCACTGAAGCTTTCTTT	CASSWETGTEAFF
TRBD1	TRBJ1-3	15	TRBV4-2	-	TGTGCCAGCAGCCAAGACAGGGGGCCCGGAAACACCATATATTTT	CASSQDRGPGNTIYF
-	TRBJ1-1	16	TRBV2	-	TGTGCCAGCAACGCGGGGGTCGGGGGGCGCGGGGCTGAAGCTTTCTTT	CASNAGVGGRGAEAFF
TRBD1	TRBJ1-4	15	TRBV12-5	-	TGTGCTAGTGGTTCCAACAGGGGTCATTATGAAAAACTGTTTTTT	CASGSNRGHYEKLFF
TRBD1	TRBJ1-2	14	TRBV25-1	-	TGTGCCAGCAGTGAAACAGGGACAGTTTATGGCTACACCTTC	CASSETGTVYGYTF
-	TRBJ2-1	16	TRBV25-1	-	TGTGCCAGCAGTGATACGAACCAACCAGGGAGGAATGAGCAGTTCTTC	CASSDTNQPGRNEQFF
-	TRBJ1-3	16	TRBV28	-	TGTGCCAGCAGTTCTTCCAACGGGGTATACGGAAACACCATATATTTT	CASSSSNGVYGNTIYF
TRBD1	TRBJ1-2	14	TRBV19	-	TGTGCCAGTAGTCACCCACAGGGGTCGACTGGCTACACCTTC	CASSHPQGSTGYTF
-	TRBJ1-2	15	TRBV2	-	TGTGCCAGCAGTGAACTGACAGGCGGGGGAAGCGGCTACACCTTC	CASSELTGGGSGYTF
-	TRBJ2-3	13	TRBV10-3	-	TGTGCCATCAGTGAGCATTGGCTTAATACGCAGTATTTT	CAISEHWLNTQYF
-	TRBJ2-1	14	TRBV7-9	-	TGTGCCAGCAGCTTAGAACTATCCTACAATGAGCAGTTCTTC	CASSLELSYNEQFF
-	TRBJ2-7	13	TRBV28	-	TGTGCCAGCAGTCCATCGGACAGAAACGAGCAGTACTTC	CASSPSDRNEQYF
-	TRBJ2-5	14	TRBV7-3	-	TGTGCCAGCAGCCTATTTGCGGGGCAAGAGACCCAGTACTTC	CASSLFAGQETQYF
TRBD2	TRBJ2-6	17	TRBV7-2	-	TGTGCCAGCAGCTTAGCGGGGGGGTGGCCAGGGGCCAACGTCCTGACTTTC	CASSLAGGWPGANVLTF
-	TRBJ2-7	15	TRBV6-6	-	TGTGCCAGCAGTTACTCGGGACTCGACTCCTACGAGCAGTACTTC	CASSYSGLDSYEQYF
TRBD1	TRBJ2-2	14	TRBV29-1	-	TGCAGCGTTGATAACAGGGGATCCGCCGGGGAGCTGTTTTTT	CSVDNRGSAGELFF
TRBD1	TRBJ2-2	15	TRBV28	-	TGTGCCAGCAGTCCCGACAGGGGGGGCACCGGGGAGCTGTTTTTT	CASSPDRGGTGELFF
TRBD1	TRBJ1-4	16	TRBV28	-	TGTGCCAGCAGAGGACAGGGGGACTCAACTAATGAAAAACTGTTTTTT	CASRGQGDSTNEKLFF
-	TRBJ2-6	15	TRBV9	-	TGTGCCAGCAGCGTATCAGGGGCTGGGGCCAACGTCCTGACTTTC	CASSVSGAGANVLTF
-	TRBJ2-1	13	TRBV6-6	-	TGTGCCAGCCGACTTCTGGAAAACAATGAGCAGTTCTTC	CASRLLENNEQFF
TRBD1	TRBJ1-1	13	TRBV28	-	TGTGCCAGCAGTCTCACAGGGGATACTGAAGCTTTCTTT	CASSLTGDTEAFF
-	TRBJ1-1	16	TRBV28	-	TGTGCCAGCAGTCGAACATTGGGGGCAGGTAAAACTGAAGCTTTCTTT	CASSRTLGAGKTEAFF
-	TRBJ1-2	16	TRBV2	-	TGTGCCACCCTATCCGGACAGAACGAGATTAACTATGGCTACACCTTC	CATLSGQNEINYGYTF
-	TRBJ1-1	13	TRBV25-1	-	TGTGCCAGCAGTTTATATCAGGGTACTGAAGCTTTCTTT	CASSLYQGTEAFF
-	TRBJ2-3	16	TRBV5-1	-	TGCGCCAGCAGCTTGAGTACGTCGGGAGCGGCAGATACGCAGTATTTT	CASSLSTSGAADTQYF
-	TRBJ1-1	14	TRBV30	-	TGTGCCTGGAGCTTGGACAGCTTGAACACTGAAGCTTTCTTT	CAWSLDSLNTEAFF
TRBD1	TRBJ1-5	14	TRBV7-2	-	TGTGCCAGCAGCTCCAGACAGGGTAATCAGCCCCAGCATTTT	CASSSRQGNQPQHF
-	TRBJ1-4	15	TRBV7-8	-	TGTGCCAGCAGCCCTCTGAGGGTGGGGTATGAAAAACTGTTTTTT	CASSPLRVGYEKLFF
-	TRBJ1-2	12	TRBV28	-	TGTGCCAGCAGTCTCAAAATGAGTGCCCCCTTATTC	CASSLKMSAPLF
-	TRBJ1-1	15	TRBV14	-	TGTGCCAGCAGCCAAGGAAGGGTAGGGGTTCATGAAGCTTTCTTT	CASSQGRVGVHEAFF
TRBD2	TRBJ2-1	14	TRBV2	once	TGTGCCAGCAGTGTCCAGCGGGAGGGTGGTGAGCAGTTCTTC	CASSVQREGGEQFF
TRBD1	TRBJ1-2	16	TRBV28	-	TGTGCCAGCAGTCCGGGACAGGGGGCGTTAAACTATGGCTACACCTTC	CASSPGQGALNYGYTF
TRBD1	TRBJ1-1	15	TRBV5-1	-	TGCGCCAGCAGCTTGCCGACAGGGATGAACACTGAAGCTTTCTTT	CASSLPTGMNTEAFF
TRBD2	TRBJ2-3	15	TRBV6-1	-	TGTGCCAGCAGTGGACTAGCGGGGGGGCCAGATACGCAGTATTTT	CASSGLAGGPDTQYF
-	TRBJ2-5	15	TRBV5-1	-	TGCGCCAGCAGCTTGGGGGCACAGGCGGCGGAGACCCAGTACTTC	CASSLGAQAAETQYF
TRBD1	TRBJ1-3	15	TRBV11-2	-	TGTGCCAGCAGCCAGGGGACAGGGGCTGGAAACACCATATATTTT	CASSQGTGAGNTIYF
-	TRBJ1-1	15	TRBV27	-	TGTGCCAGCAGCCTGACAGTTTCCATGAACACTGAAGCTTTCTTT	CASSLTVSMNTEAFF
-	TRBJ1-1	13	TRBV7-2	-	TGTGCCAGCTGTACAGAACTGAACACTGAAGCTTTCTTT	CASCTELNTEAFF
-	TRBJ2-5	17	TRBV30	-	TGTGCCTGGAGTGTACGGGATCACAGGGTCTTCCAAGAGACCCAGTACTTC	CAWSVRDHRVFQETQYF